Sequencing of this T cell receptor (beta chain) was carried out in a study of shared clonotypes between healthy human individuals. Germline V gene data show CDR1 as KGHSH and CDR2 as LQKENI. This CDR3 has 13 residues. Deletions cut 4 bases from V and 7 bases from J, with 13 bases between. Sorted subsets were amplified in replicate PCRs using about 200 ng DNA, about 30,000 T cell genomes. The repertoire was sequenced with immunoSEQ multiplex PCR; TCRdb's copy has only in-frame clones and lacks some. Of about a million clones in the sample, about three quarters were seen once. Study-level results: Sharing across four donors was highest in naive CD4 (roughly 5%) and lowest in memory CD8 (approximately 0.4%).

Points on this clone: The antigen remains undetermined.

This receptor was obtained from a man between 18 and 29 years old in good health. The genes are TRBV18 and TRBJ2-5, with D tentatively TRBD2 (5 bases). Material for sequencing was memory CD4+ T cells sorted from blood. Sample subset: CD45RA-negative fraction. In nucleotides, the CDR3 is TGTGCCAGCTCACGCCCGGACTCGGGGACCCAGTACTTC. This translates into CASSRPDSGTQYF.